A selection of T cell receptor beta chains follows, all from one sample in a study of cytomegalovirus exposure and HLA in healthy donors. TCRdb keeps only in-frame clones here, not all; method: immunoSEQ multiplex PCR. The table lists about 130,000 clones, around 80% of them singletons. The sample comprised PBMCs. The receptors derive from a man between 50 and 59 years old in good health and CMV-seronegative. Each CDR3 is given with its conserved first and last residue. D genes are given only for firm matches. Expanded clones get a size class; other rows say once, few or many, or leave the size out.

size: -
J: TRBJ1-4
D: -
V: TRBV18
CDR3: CASSQEATTNEKLFF
DNA: TGTGCCAGCTCACAGGAGGCTACAACTAATGAAAAACTGTTTTTT

size: -
J: TRBJ2-2
D: -
V: TRBV4-2
CDR3: CASSKDWPGELFF
DNA: TGTGCCAGCAGCAAGGACTGGCCCGGGGAGCTGTTTTTT

size: -
J: TRBJ1-2
D: -
V: TRBV21-1
CDR3: CASPRGGQGLDGYTF
DNA: TGTGCCAGCCCCCGGGGGGGCCAGGGTCTCGATGGCTACACCTTC

size: few
J: TRBJ2-3
D: -
V: TRBV15
CDR3: CATKDRSTDTQYF
DNA: TGTGCCACAAAAGACAGAAGCACAGATACGCAGTATTTT

size: -
J: TRBJ1-3
D: -
V: TRBV19
CDR3: CASSISTRSSGNTIYF
DNA: TGTGCCAGTAGTATATCAACACGAAGCTCTGGAAACACCATATATTTT

size: -
J: TRBJ2-7
D: TRBD2
V: TRBV13
CDR3: CASSPGVAGGPLSEQYF
DNA: TGTGCCAGCAGCCCAGGGGTAGCGGGGGGGCCGCTTAGCGAGCAGTACTTC

size: -
J: TRBJ2-1
D: TRBD2
V: TRBV11-3
CDR3: CASSFSGGPDNEQFF
DNA: TGTGCCAGCAGCTTTAGCGGGGGGCCGGACAATGAGCAGTTCTTC

size: -
J: TRBJ2-5
D: TRBD2
V: TRBV5-1
CDR3: CASSLEGSGGEETQYF
DNA: TGCGCCAGCAGCTTGGAGGGTAGCGGGGGTGAAGAGACCCAGTACTTC

size: -
J: TRBJ2-2
D: -
V: TRBV19
CDR3: CASSNTGSTGELFF
DNA: TGTGCCAGTAGTAACACAGGGAGCACCGGGGAGCTGTTTTTT

size: -
J: TRBJ1-2
D: -
V: TRBV19
CDR3: CASSISTAADGYTF
DNA: TGTGCCAGTAGTATCTCGACAGCCGCCGACGGCTACACCTTC

size: -
J: TRBJ2-1
D: -
V: TRBV4-3
CDR3: CASSQDETSNEQFF
DNA: TGCGCCAGCAGCCAAGATGAAACTTCGAATGAGCAGTTCTTC

size: -
J: TRBJ1-3
D: TRBD1
V: TRBV2
CDR3: CASQLGGQGALGNTIYF
DNA: TGTGCCAGCCAACTGGGAGGACAGGGAGCTTTAGGAAACACCATATATTTT

size: -
J: TRBJ2-5
D: TRBD2
V: TRBV5-1
CDR3: CASSLVTGGHQETQYF
DNA: TGCGCCAGCAGCTTGGTCACGGGGGGGCACCAAGAGACCCAGTACTTC

size: -
J: TRBJ1-6
D: -
V: TRBV9
CDR3: CASSVSPGDRVLALHF
DNA: TGTGCCAGCAGCGTAAGTCCGGGAGACCGGGTTCTGGCCCTCCACTTT